A single T cell receptor (beta chain) is shown here with its context. The antigen remains unidentified. This CDR3 region has 13 residues. Germline V lookup: CDR1 MNHEY, CDR2 SVGAGI. Trimming stripped 6 bases from V and 2 bases from J, with 8 bases between. This specimen belongs to a study of T cell responses to AZD1222 COVID-19 vaccine. Regarding the study as a whole: There were repertoire samples only from the period after the peak T cell response. The reported proportion of spike-specific TCRs targeting unmutated variant regions was nearly half. Baseline seropositivity characterized only six AZD1222 recipients.

Clones were sequenced by immunoSEQ multiplex PCR, and TCRdb holds only the in-frame ones, with some missing. The table includes approximately 150,000 clones, 90% detected once. The sample in question was peripheral blood, obtained 28 days after the second AZD1222 dose. This chain links TRBV6-5 with TRBJ1-5; no reliable D call. This clonotype originated in an adult who received the AZD1222 COVID-19 vaccine. In nucleotides, the CDR3 is TGTGCCAGCAGCCGCCGTGGCAATCAGCCCCAGCATTTT. This gives the protein CASSRRGNQPQHF.